This TCR beta chain derives from a study of PD-L1 blockade in urothelial cancer. The overall study: Males with bladder-origin urothelial cancer made up about 90% of the roughly 29 patients. Blood underwent analysis 3 weeks (second dose) and 6 weeks after treatment began.

The V gene's germline CDR1 is MNHEY and CDR2 SMNVEV (reference sequence). V was shortened by 2 bases and J by 1 base, with 10 bases between the two germline ends. This CDR3 is built from 15 residues. Synthetic TCR analog templates were spiked into all PCRs individually. Generated by immunoSEQ multiplex PCR, the TCRdb table keeps only in-frame clones and is missing some. The profile shows 65,000 to 80,000 clones, around 84% of them singletons. The chain joins TRBV27 to TRBJ2-3; D gene unclear. The sequence derives from a man between 65 and 80 years old with urothelial cancer. This specimen consisted of PBMCs, obtained around atezolizumab (anti-PD-L1) treatment. The CDR3 spells CASSLAYRGTDTQYF. Written as DNA, the CDR3 is TGTGCCAGCAGTTTAGCTTATCGCGGCACAGATACGCAGTATTTT.